The entry below gives a single T cell receptor beta chain sequence along with its context. The antigen remains unidentified. The data belong to a study of blood T cells in healthy people across ages. The V gene's germline CDR1 is LGHNA and CDR2 YSLEER. The CDR3 totals 16 residues. J was trimmed by 5 bases and V by 4 bases; bases with no gene match: 13. General study results and limits: There were more naive CD4+ cells and higher diversity in long-lived donors than in aged donors.

A second about 7 to 12 cycle PCR used barcoded and J-beta primers. TCRdb ran MiXCR on the 5' RACE reads and lists one entry per CDR3 protein. The profile shows 1,500,000 or so distinct CDR3 sequences, roughly 43% of them singletons. The TCR comes from a woman under 30 in good health. Sequencing was carried out using blood. The chain couples TRBV4-3 to TRBJ2-7; TRBD1 matches 8 bases. CDR3 in amino acids: CASSLRLTGVGNEQYF. The CDR3 region has the DNA TGCGCCAGCAGCCTCAGGCTGACAGGGGTCGGGAACGAGCAGTACTTC.